Listed here are 10 T cell receptor beta chains from one sample, sequenced in a study of blood T cell repertoires in COVID-19. Measured with immunoSEQ multiplex PCR; TCRdb has only the in-frame clones, and not every one. The sample contains about 250,000 clones, 65% to 90% of which appear only once. The sequenced material came from peripheral blood. These receptors were obtained from an older woman with acute or convalescent COVID-19.

The chain links TRBV5-6 to TRBJ1-2; TRBD1 aligns across 9 bases. V dropped 4 bases and J dropped 8; count of bases not matched to a gene: 9. CDR1 and CDR2 from the germline V gene are SGHDT and YYEEEE. This CDR3 is 14 amino acids long. CDR3 sequence: CASSPTGGEWGYTF. The CDR3, as DNA: TGTGCCAGCAGCCCCACAGGGGGCGAGTGGGGCTACACCTTC.

The CDR3 region has the DNA TGTGCCAGCAGCCCCTTTAGGGGGCGAGCGAACACCGGGGAGCTGTTTTTT. As protein: CASSPFRGRANTGELFF. This chain links TRBV11-2 with TRBJ2-2; 7 positions agree with TRBD1. The CDR3 consists of 17 residues. CDR1 and CDR2 from the germline V gene are SGHAT and FQNNGV. V lost 5 bases and J lost 0; bases outside the gene matches: 9.

The V call is TRBV7-9, the J call TRBJ2-5; weak D call: TRBD1 (5 bases). The ends were cut back, 5 bases at V and 0 bases at J, with 16 bases in the middle. The CDR3 sequence is 16 residues long. The V gene's germline CDR1 is SEHNR and CDR2 FQNEAQ (reference sequence). The CDR3 reads CASSENRQRYQETQYF. In DNA form, the CDR3 reads TGTGCCAGCAGCGAAAATCGACAGAGGTACCAAGAGACCCAGTACTTC.

The V gene is TRBV4-1, the J gene TRBJ2-2; D perhaps matches TRBD2 (6 bases). Germline values: CDR1 MGHRA, CDR2 YSYEKL. CDR3 size: 15 residues. The V gene lost 1 base and the J gene lost 1 base, with 7 bases spanning the gap. CDR3 nucleotide sequence: TGCGCCAGCAGCCAAGGGGGGGTGAACACCGGGGAGCTGTTTTTT. Translating gives CASSQGGVNTGELFF.

The chain has TRBV19 and TRBJ2-7, with D maybe TRBD2 (7 bases). With 9 bases removed from V and 2 bases from J, the gap between germline ends came to 17 bases. Germline V lookup: CDR1 LNHDA, CDR2 SQIVND (reference sequence). The CDR3 contains 14 residues. CDR3 sequence (DNA): TGTGCCAGCCGCTCCCCCGGGGGGCCCTACGAGCAGTACTTC. Residues: CASRSPGGPYEQYF.

This clone was picked up a small number of times. This CDR3 is CASSQEGRGGNQPQHF. In DNA form, the CDR3 reads TGTGCCAGCAGCCAAGAGGGCAGGGGGGGCAATCAGCCCCAGCATTTT. The chain carries TRBV4-2 and TRBJ1-5; TRBD1 matches at 7 bases. The CDR3 loop spans 16 amino acids. Germline V CDR1 and CDR2: LGHNA, YNFKEQ. J was trimmed by 2 bases and V by 0 bases; bases with no gene match: 4.

J is TRBJ2-1 and V is TRBV5-1; 16 nucleotides align to TRBD2. After removal of 3 bases from V and 4 bases from J, the junction contained 7 bases not matched to a gene. This CDR3 has 18 amino acids. Germline CDR1 reads SGHRS; CDR2 reads YFSETQ. CDR3 bases: TGCGCCAGCAGCTCGGGACTAGCGGGGGGGCGATCATACAATGAGCAGTTCTTC. Protein product: CASSSGLAGGRSYNEQFF.

The chain carries TRBV6-1 and TRBJ1-2, with D hard to call. The CDR3 has 13 amino acids. V lost 2 bases to trimming and J lost 2 bases, with 6 bases between them. Germline lookup yields CDR1 MNHNS and CDR2 SASEGT. The CDR3 loop is CASSESRNYGYTF. DNA of the CDR3: TGTGCCAGCAGTGAATCCAGGAACTATGGCTACACCTTC.

This chain joins TRBV19 and TRBJ2-1; TRBD2 matches at 8 bases. This CDR3 is 14 amino acids long. With 10 bases clipped from V and 7 bases from J, the junction kept 12 bases outside the gene matches. CDR1 and CDR2 (germline): LNHDA, SQIVND (reference sequence). The CDR3 bases are TGTGCCACCGAGGGACTAGGAACGCGAAATGAGCAGTTCTTC. Its protein is CATEGLGTRNEQFF. The full variable domain, completed using reference TRBV19 and TRBJ2-1, is DGGITQSPKYLFRKEGQNVTLSCEQNLNHDAMYWYRQDPGQGLRLIYYSQIVNDFQKGDIAEGYSVSREKKESFPLTVTSAQKNPTAFYLCATEGLGTRNEQFFGPGTRLTVL.

This clone was counted only a few times. Other nucleotide sequences from this sample produce the same CDR3. The rearrangement links TRBV7-9 to TRBJ1-1; 7 bases match TRBD1. With 5 bases clipped from V and 0 bases from J, the junction kept 6 bases outside the gene matches. Germline-derived CDR1 and CDR2 are SEHNR and FQNEAQ (reference sequence). The CDR3 spans 15 residues. CDR3 nucleotides: TGTGCCAGCAGCCCGAGGACAGGCGTGAACACTGAAGCTTTCTTT. Translated: CASSPRTGVNTEAFF. The complete variable domain, with remaining parts taken from reference TRBV7-9 and TRBJ1-1, reads DTGVSQNPRHKITKRGQNVTFRCDPISEHNRLYWYRQTLGQGPEFLTYFQNEAQLEKSRLLSDRFSAERPKGSFSTLEIQRTEQGDSAMYLCASSPRTGVNTEAFFGQGTRLTVV.